The 2 T cell receptor beta chains below come from one sample, sequenced in a study of T cell changes during pregnancy in multiple sclerosis. TCRdb's table, derived via immunoSEQ multiplex PCR, lists solely in-frame clones and lacks some. The table has more than 45,000 clones, 92% seen once. The sample in question was CD4+ T cells from peripheral blood mononuclear cells, obtained after pregnancy. Receptor source: a female donor with multiple sclerosis, enrolled in a pregnancy study.

J is TRBJ2-5 and V is TRBV7-2, with D possibly TRBD1 on 5 matching bases. The CDR3 covers 15 residues. Germline V gives CDR1 SGHTA, CDR2 FQGNSA. The V gene lost 1 base and the J gene lost 5 bases, with 14 bases spanning the gap. CDR3 nucleotides: TGTGCCAGCAGCTTAGTTGGGGCAGGGTCGGAGACCCAGTACTTC. This gives the protein CASSLVGAGSETQYF.

The V and J genes are TRBV5-6 and TRBJ1-1; 9 positions agree with TRBD1. The V segment lost 5 bases and the J segment 1 base; nucleotides outside the gene matches: 6. The CDR3 covers 15 residues. Per the germline V gene, CDR1 is SGHDT and CDR2 is YYEEEE. The CDR3 DNA is TGTGCCAGCAGGGATACAGGGGGCGCGAACACTGAAGCTTTCTTT. It yields the protein CASRDTGGANTEAFF.